The clone carrying this T cell receptor (beta chain) occurred a few times. This sample is part of a study of blood T cell repertoires in COVID-19. Study-level information: Specimens from acute and convalescent COVID-19 originated in the United States, Italy and Spain. From T cells, B-cell-depleted T cells, or PBMCs came the material, which was cDNA or gDNA.

Original handling: It was from reference gene primer amplification that nucleated cell counts were estimated. TCRdb keeps only in-frame clones here, not all; method: immunoSEQ multiplex PCR. V and J calls and clone size follow that table, whereas D and trimming were derived from the DNA. The sample records 55,000 to 75,000 clones, roughly three quarters being singletons. The CDR3 extends over 11 amino acids. V was shortened by 8 bases and J by 11 bases, with 15 bases between the two germline ends. Per the germline V gene, CDR1 is MNHEY and CDR2 is SVGAGI. The sequencing sample was made of peripheral blood. The source of this sequence is an elderly man with acute or convalescent COVID-19. This sequence joins TRBV6-5 and TRBJ1-2, with D possibly being TRBD1 (6 bases). This CDR3 is CASGDLTGYTF. The DNA for the CDR3 is TGTGCCAGCGGGGACCTGACAGGATACACCTTC.